The 32 T cell receptor beta chains below come from one sample, sequenced in a study of T cell changes during pregnancy in multiple sclerosis. The method was immunoSEQ multiplex PCR; TCRdb's version includes in-frame clones alone and lacks a portion of them. The sample gives some 100,000 clones, roughly 92% of which show up once; 1% to 1.5% is in the top ten. This sample comprised peripheral blood, obtained in the second trimester of pregnancy. These receptors all stem from a female donor with multiple sclerosis, enrolled in a pregnancy study.

V and J are TRBV27 and TRBJ2-7, with TRBD1 identical over 9 bases. Germline CDR1 is MNHEY and CDR2 is SMNVEV (reference sequence). V trimming: 4 bases; J trimming: 4 bases; junction bases outside the gene matches: 8. There are 15 residues in the CDR3. The CDR3 nucleotides are TGTGCCAGCAGTTCGCGCGGGACAGGGCTGTACGAGCAGTACTTC. Amino acids: CASSSRGTGLYEQYF.

The chain joins TRBV10-3 to TRBJ1-2, with TRBD1 identical over 7 bases. The V segment lost 5 bases and the J segment 5 bases; nucleotides outside the gene matches: 11. Germline V gives CDR1 ENHRY, CDR2 SYGVKD. This CDR3 has 15 residues. CDR3 residues: CAISSPGQKGYGYTF. The CDR3 region has the DNA TGTGCCATCAGTTCCCCGGGACAGAAGGGTTATGGCTACACCTTC.

This chain joins TRBV18 and TRBJ2-3; 9 bases line up with TRBD1. The length of the CDR3 is 14 residues. V trimming: 3 bases; J trimming: 6 bases; junction bases outside the gene matches: 4. Germline V lookup: CDR1 KGHSH, CDR2 LQKENI. The CDR3 sequence is CASSPGTGRDTQYF. CDR3 sequence (DNA): TGTGCCAGCTCACCCGGGACAGGGAGGGATACGCAGTATTTT. Full variable domain (outside the CDR3, taken from reference TRBV18 and TRBJ2-3): NAGVMQNPRHLVRRRGQEARLRCSPMKGHSHVYWYRQLPEEGLKFMVYLQKENIIDESGMPKERFSAEFPKEGPSILRIQQVVRGDSAAYFCASSPGTGRDTQYFGPGTRLTVL.

The genes are TRBV28 and TRBJ2-5, with no clear D. Trimming took 3 bases from V and 5 from J, leaving 13 bases between them. CDR1 MDHEN and CDR2 SYDVKM come from the germline V gene. This CDR3 spans 14 amino acids. The CDR3 DNA is TGTGCCAGCAGTTTGGGTCCAGGCGTGGAGACCCAGTACTTC. Its protein is CASSLGPGVETQYF. Full variable domain (remainder filled in from reference TRBV28 and TRBJ2-5): DVKVTQSSRYLVKRTGEKVFLECVQDMDHENMFWYRQDPGLGLRLIYFSYDVKMKEKGDIPEGYSVSREKKERFSLILESASTNQTSMYLCASSLGPGVETQYFGPGTRLLVL.

This chain uses TRBV2 with TRBJ2-3, with TRBD2 matching over 9 bases. CDR1 SNHLY and CDR2 FYNNEI come from the germline V gene. This CDR3 region has 14 residues. The V segment lost 7 bases and the J segment 4 bases; nucleotides outside the gene matches: 6. The CDR3 loop is CASTAGGNADTQYF. CDR3 DNA sequence: TGTGCCAGCACGGCGGGAGGGAACGCAGATACGCAGTATTTT. Using reference TRBV2 and TRBJ2-3 for the parts outside the CDR3, the full variable domain is EPEVTQTPSHQVTQMGQEVILRCVPISNHLYFYWYRQILGQKVEFLVSFYNNEISEKSEIFDDQFSVERPDGSNFTLKIRSTKLEDSAMYFCASTAGGNADTQYFGPGTRLTVL.

This chain connects TRBV7-8 to TRBJ1-3; no clear D gene. Germline V lookup: CDR1 SGHVS, CDR2 FQNEAQ. V was clipped by 5 bases and J by 4 bases, with 12 bases between them. The CDR3 has 14 amino acids. Here the CDR3 DNA reads TGTGCCAGCAGCCGCCGCGGGGAGGGAAACACCATATATTTT. Translation gives CASSRRGEGNTIYF.

Written as DNA, the CDR3 is TGTGCCAGCAGCCCCTGGGGGGGAGATAACAATGAGCAGTTCTTC. This gives the protein CASSPWGGDNNEQFF. The J gene is TRBJ2-1, the V gene TRBV7-3; 7 bases map to TRBD2. Germline V gives CDR1 SGHTA, CDR2 FQGTGA. The CDR3 has 15 residues. J was trimmed by 5 bases and V by 5 bases; bases with no gene match: 9.

This clone occurred a few times. The CDR3 nucleotides read TGTGCCAGCAGTTTATACAACCAAGGGGTTCAGTTCTTC. This sequence encodes CASSLYNQGVQFF. V and J are TRBV27 and TRBJ2-1, with D possibly TRBD1 on 5 matching bases. With 1 base removed from V and 13 bases from J, the gap between germline ends came to 14 bases. CDR3 length equals 13 residues. Germline CDR1 MNHEY, CDR2 SMNVEV (reference sequence).

The chain couples TRBV29-1 to TRBJ2-2, with TRBD2 matching over 9 bases. The CDR3 totals 13 residues. V shed 7 bases and J 5 bases; nucleotides not matched to a gene: 5. Germline assignment: CDR1 SQVTM and CDR2 ANQGSEA. Here the CDR3 DNA reads TGCAGCGCTAAGCGGGGGGTAACCGGGGAGCTGTTTTTT. Translation: CSAKRGVTGELFF.

V is TRBV28 and J is TRBJ1-1; weak D call: TRBD1 (5 bases). Trimming removed 5 bases at V and 4 bases at J, with 14 bases between. The CDR3 sequence is 14 residues long. CDR1 is MDHEN, CDR2 SYDVKM, per germline. The CDR3 reads CASSIPQGSTEAFF. The CDR3 DNA sequence: TGTGCCAGCAGTATCCCTCAGGGAAGCACTGAAGCTTTCTTT.

This sequence joins TRBV15 and TRBJ2-7; TRBD1 matches at 8 bases. J was trimmed by 3 bases and V by 0 bases; bases with no gene match: 4. The CDR3 spans 15 residues. CDR1 LNHNV and CDR2 YYDKDF come from the germline V gene (reference sequence). The CDR3, as DNA: TGTGCCACCAGCAGAGATGAAACAGGGGGCTACGAGCAGTACTTC. Protein: CATSRDETGGYEQYF.

The rearrangement joins TRBV7-2 to TRBJ2-7; 8 bases are shared with TRBD1. This CDR3 is built from 16 residues. Trimming took 4 bases from V and 4 from J; bases not matched to a gene: 12. Germline V gene data show CDR1 as SGHTA and CDR2 as FQGNSA. This chain's CDR3 is CASSSWRQGRQYEQYF. The CDR3, as DNA: TGTGCCAGCAGCTCCTGGCGACAGGGGAGACAGTACGAGCAGTACTTC.

In this sample, this clone turned up once. The chain is built from TRBV2 and TRBJ1-1; D is undetermined. V gave up 7 bases and J gave up 1 base, with 13 bases separating them. From germline, CDR1 is SNHLY and CDR2 FYNNEI. The CDR3 totals 14 residues. Written as DNA, the CDR3 is TGTGCCAGCAACAACTATCCGGGGAACACTGAAGCTTTCTTT. Its translation: CASNNYPGNTEAFF.

V is TRBV10-3 and J is TRBJ2-2; the match to TRBD2 covers 10 bases. This CDR3 spans 18 amino acids. V dropped 3 bases and J dropped 4; count of bases not matched to a gene: 11. CDR1 is ENHRY and CDR2 is SYGVKD in the germline V gene. The CDR3: CAISDSRTSGTGTGELFF. In DNA, the CDR3 is TGTGCCATCAGTGACAGCCGTACTAGCGGGACGGGCACCGGGGAGCTGTTTTTT.

The chain is built from TRBV4-1 and TRBJ1-2, with TRBD1 matching 9 bases. The CDR3 loop spans 17 amino acids. The V segment lost 0 bases and the J segment 7 bases; nucleotides outside the gene matches: 12. Germline assignment: CDR1 MGHRA and CDR2 YSYEKL. In DNA, the CDR3 is TGCGCCAGCAGCCAAGAAACGGGCGGGACAGGGTTATTTGGCTACACCTTC. This codes for CASSQETGGTGLFGYTF.

The rearrangement uses TRBV27 and TRBJ2-5; TRBD2 matches 9 bases. V was pared by 7 bases and J by 2 bases, with 5 bases of the junction left unmatched. The CDR3 runs to 14 residues. Looked up from germline, CDR1 is MNHEY and CDR2 is SMNVEV (reference sequence). CDR3 sequence (DNA): TGTGCCAGCACTTCGCGGGGGGGGCAAGAGACCCAGTACTTC. Translated, it gives CASTSRGGQETQYF.

The chain links TRBV19 to TRBJ2-7; TRBD1 matches 10 bases. V shed 3 bases and J 1 base; nucleotides not matched to a gene: 6. Germline CDR1 is LNHDA and CDR2 is SQIVND (reference sequence). The CDR3 length is 16 residues. The CDR3, as DNA: TGTGCCAGTAGTATCTCCGGACAGGGGGGATCCTACGAGCAGTACTTC. It codes for CASSISGQGGSYEQYF.

V gene TRBV19 combines with J gene TRBJ1-5; TRBD1 might be the D (6 bases). V lost 4 bases to trimming and J lost 5 bases, with 12 bases between them. The CDR3 runs 14 residues. The germline V gene encodes CDR1 LNHDA and CDR2 SQIVND (reference sequence). The DNA of the CDR3 is TGTGCCAGTAGTACAAGACAGGCCCATCAGCCCCAGCATTTT. Translated: CASSTRQAHQPQHF. Variable domain in full (rest from reference TRBV19 and TRBJ1-5): DGGITQSPKYLFRKEGQNVTLSCEQNLNHDAMYWYRQDPGQGLRLIYYSQIVNDFQKGDIAEGYSVSREKKESFPLTVTSAQKNPTAFYLCASSTRQAHQPQHFGDGTRLSIL.

The chain carries TRBV2 and TRBJ2-7, with D maybe TRBD1 (6 bases). V lost 5 bases to trimming and J lost 5 bases, with 22 bases between them. The germline V gene has CDR1 SNHLY and CDR2 FYNNEI. The CDR3 loop spans 16 amino acids. In DNA form, the CDR3 reads TGTGCCAGCAGTCCACAGGGATCTCCCCGGTGGGACGAGCAGTACTTC. Protein: CASSPQGSPRWDEQYF.

V usage is TRBV9 and J usage is TRBJ2-7, with a possible D match to TRBD2 (5 bases). V gave up 4 bases and J gave up 2 bases, with 7 bases separating them. The CDR3 is made up of 12 amino acids. The germline gives CDR1 SGDLS, CDR2 YYNGEE. The DNA for the CDR3 is TGTGCCAGCAGCACCGGGGCCTACGAGCAGTACTTC. This codes for CASSTGAYEQYF.

V and J are TRBV2 and TRBJ1-1; D uncertain. Trimming shortened V by 8 bases and J by 9 bases, and 10 bases separated the two germline ends. Germline CDR1 SNHLY, CDR2 FYNNEI. This CDR3 spans 10 amino acids. This chain's CDR3 is CASANVQAFF. In nucleotides, the CDR3 is TGTGCCAGCGCGAACGTCCAAGCTTTCTTT.

The rearrangement links TRBV6-6 to TRBJ2-7; perhaps TRBD1 as D (5 bases). The CDR3 is 13 amino acids. V was shortened by 2 bases and J by 4 bases, with 9 bases between the two germline ends. Germline CDR1 reads MNHNY; CDR2 reads SVGAGI (reference sequence). CDR3 protein: CASSYVREYEQYF. The CDR3 DNA reads TGTGCCAGCAGTTACGTCAGGGAATACGAGCAGTACTTC.

The chain combines TRBV30 with TRBJ1-4; TRBD1 is a possible D gene (6 bases). CDR3 size: 12 residues. CDR1 is GTSNPN and CDR2 is SVGIG in the germline V gene (reference sequence). Trimming stripped 3 bases from V and 7 bases from J, with 9 bases between. In DNA, the CDR3 is TGTGCCTGGAGCCAGGGGAGTGAAAAACTGTTTTTT. This codes for CAWSQGSEKLFF.

V is TRBV10-1 and J is TRBJ2-7; D might be TRBD2 (5 bases). Deletions cut 3 bases from V and 3 bases from J, with 21 bases between. Germline CDR1 reads WNHNN; CDR2 reads SYGVQD (reference sequence). CDR3 length: 17 amino acids. Here the CDR3 DNA reads TGCGCCAGCAGTGACTACGGTTTGGGGAGTAGCCACTACGAGCAGTACTTC. Translating gives CASSDYGLGSSHYEQYF.

The table lists this clone with a count of one. J is TRBJ2-7 and V is TRBV27, with D perhaps matching TRBD2 (6 bases). Trimming pared 2 bases from V and 3 bases from J, leaving 11 bases between. The CDR3 consists of 14 residues. Germline V gene sequence: CDR1 MNHEY, CDR2 SMNVEV (reference sequence). In DNA, the CDR3 is TGTGCCAGCAGTTTAAATAGGGGAGGCTACGAGCAGTACTTC. It codes for CASSLNRGGYEQYF.

The chain recombines TRBV19 with TRBJ1-1; TRBD1 agrees at 11 bases. V gave up 5 bases and J gave up 1 base; unmatched junction bases: 6. The CDR3 is 16 amino acids. Looked up from germline, CDR1 is LNHDA and CDR2 is SQIVND (reference sequence). The DNA of the CDR3 is TGTGCCAGTAGTGGGACAGGGGGTTATCGGAACACTGAAGCTTTCTTT. Amino acids: CASSGTGGYRNTEAFF.

This chain connects TRBV5-1 to TRBJ2-5, with TRBD2 matching 12 bases. From germline, CDR1 is SGHRS and CDR2 YFSETQ. There are 15 residues in the CDR3. The trim removed 4 bases at V and 3 bases at J, leaving 4 bases unmatched. The CDR3 DNA is TGCGCCAGCAGCCCGGGACTAGCGGGTAAAGAGACCCAGTACTTC. It is translated as CASSPGLAGKETQYF.

Here the CDR3 reads CASIGGGQANTEAFF. CDR3 DNA sequence: TGTGCCAGTATAGGGGGGGGACAGGCGAACACTGAAGCTTTCTTT. The gene calls are TRBV19 and TRBJ1-1; 8 bases map to TRBD1. V was pared by 7 bases and J by 1 base, with 8 bases of the junction left unmatched. The CDR3 is made up of 15 amino acids. Germline V gene data show CDR1 as LNHDA and CDR2 as SQIVND (reference sequence). The entire variable domain, with the rest obtained from reference TRBV19 and TRBJ1-1, is as follows: DGGITQSPKYLFRKEGQNVTLSCEQNLNHDAMYWYRQDPGQGLRLIYYSQIVNDFQKGDIAEGYSVSREKKESFPLTVTSAQKNPTAFYLCASIGGGQANTEAFFGQGTRLTVV.

The chain combines TRBV29-1 with TRBJ2-1; the D gene is possibly TRBD1 (5 bases). V lost 3 bases and J 8 bases, leaving 14 bases between the germline ends. Per germline, CDR1 SQVTM and CDR2 ANQGSEA. The CDR3 extends over 13 amino acids. The CDR3 sequence: CSVEPRRAHEQFF. The CDR3 coding sequence is TGCAGCGTTGAGCCCCGCAGGGCCCATGAGCAGTTCTTC.

This sequence joins TRBV9 and TRBJ2-2, with D tentatively TRBD1 (5 bases). Trimming took 2 bases from V and 6 from J, leaving 20 bases between them. CDR3 size: 17 residues. Looked up from germline, CDR1 is SGDLS and CDR2 is YYNGEE. The CDR3 is CASSVIIGAARAGELFF. The CDR3 nucleotides read TGTGCCAGCAGCGTCATCATAGGGGCCGCCCGGGCCGGGGAGCTGTTTTTT.

This chain connects TRBV18 to TRBJ1-3, with D hard to call. Per germline, CDR1 KGHSH and CDR2 LQKENI. The V and J ends lost 2 bases and 0 bases respectively, with 17 bases between them. The CDR3 is 18 residues long. This CDR3 reads CASSPDLMVEGSGNTIYF. The CDR3 DNA reads TGTGCCAGCTCACCAGACTTGATGGTGGAAGGCTCTGGAAACACCATATATTTT.

The genes are TRBV7-9 and TRBJ2-5; maybe TRBD2 (5 bases). The CDR3 spans 14 residues. The germline CDR1 and CDR2 sequences are SEHNR and FQNEAQ (reference sequence). The germline V and J ends were trimmed by 7 bases and 9 bases, with 21 bases remaining between them. The DNA of the CDR3 is TGTGCCAGCACCCCTATCGCCCCCGGGCGGGCCCAGTACTTC. Its protein product is CASTPIAPGRAQYF.